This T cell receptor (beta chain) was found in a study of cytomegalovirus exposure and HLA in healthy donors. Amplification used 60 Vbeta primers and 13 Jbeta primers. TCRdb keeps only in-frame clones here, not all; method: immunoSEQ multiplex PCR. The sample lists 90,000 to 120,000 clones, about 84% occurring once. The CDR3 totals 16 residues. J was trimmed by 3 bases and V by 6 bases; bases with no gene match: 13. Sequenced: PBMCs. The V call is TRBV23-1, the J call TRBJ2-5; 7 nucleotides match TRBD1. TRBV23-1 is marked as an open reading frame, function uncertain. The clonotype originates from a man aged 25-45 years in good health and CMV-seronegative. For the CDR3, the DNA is TGCGCCAGCAGCCCTCCCGGGCAGGGGGTAGAAGAGACCCAGTACTTC. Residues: CASSPPGQGVEETQYF.